One sample yielded the 10 T cell receptor beta chains listed below, sequenced in a study of spatial heterogeneity in lung cancer. Using its own MiXCR run on the 5' RACE reads, TCRdb lists one record per CDR3 protein. The table lists around 98,000 distinct CDR3 sequences, approximately 19% of them singletons, with around a fifth in the top ten. The time point denotes: blood at routine non-recurrence follow-up after resection. Sequenced here: PBMCs, sampled at follow-up. Receptors were obtained from a male donor with early-stage non-small cell lung cancer.

The V gene is TRBV29-1, the J gene TRBJ1-1, with TRBD1 as a possible D gene (6 bases). The CDR3 covers 12 residues. Trimming removed 7 bases at V and 4 bases at J, with 13 bases between. Germline V gene data show CDR1 as SQVTM and CDR2 as ANQGSEA. The CDR3 protein is CSAGGGATEAFF. The CDR3 DNA reads as TGCAGCGCGGGGGGGGGCGCCACTGAAGCTTTCTTT.

The chain combines TRBV20-1 with TRBJ1-2; 7 positions agree with TRBD1. This CDR3 region has 15 residues. The trim removed 3 bases at V and 2 bases at J, leaving 9 bases unmatched. The germline CDR1 and CDR2 sequences are DFQATT and SNEGSKA (reference sequence). In DNA form, the CDR3 reads TGCAGTGCTAGCCTGCAGGGGGTAGGGAACTATGGCTACACCTTC. Protein product: CSASLQGVGNYGYTF.

In this sample, this clonotype turned up a few times. V gene TRBV10-3 combines with J gene TRBJ1-5; TRBD1 might be the D (5 bases). The CDR3 contains 16 residues. CDR1 and CDR2 (germline): ENHRY, SYGVKD. V was cut by 2 bases and J by 8 bases, with 19 bases left in between. The CDR3 bases are TGTGCCATCAGTGAGAAGGGGCAACTAGGAAGCGAGCCCCAGCATTTT. Protein product: CAISEKGQLGSEPQHF.

In this sample, this clonotype turned up a few times. The chain uses TRBV4-3 and TRBJ2-3; 7 positions match TRBD1. V lost 2 bases to trimming and J lost 0 bases; unmatched junction nucleotides: 11. The CDR3 length is 18 residues. In germline, CDR1 is LGHNA, CDR2 YSLEER. CDR3 DNA: TGCGCCAGCAGCCAAAAGACAGGGATTACAACTAGCACAGATACGCAGTATTTT. It is translated as CASSQKTGITTSTDTQYF.

This chain connects TRBV27 to TRBJ2-1, with 10 positions matching TRBD2. Germline assignment: CDR1 MNHEY and CDR2 SMNVEV (reference sequence). After removal of 3 bases from V and 15 bases from J, the junction contained 8 bases not matched to a gene. The CDR3 totals 13 residues. In nucleotides, the CDR3 is TGTGCCAGCAGTTTCCTAGGACTAGCGGACCCGTTCTTC. Protein sequence: CASSFLGLADPFF.

The gene calls are TRBV10-2 and TRBJ1-4, with D perhaps TRBD1 (6 bases). Germline V gene lookup returns CDR1 WSHSY and CDR2 SAAADI. This CDR3 has 15 amino acids. V was cut by 5 bases and J by 4 bases, with 14 bases left in between. The CDR3 bases are TGCGCCAGCAGTCCTCCGGGACAAGATAATGAAAAACTGTTTTTT. This gives the protein CASSPPGQDNEKLFF.

This clonotype came up a few times. The J gene is TRBJ1-4, the V gene TRBV7-2, with 8 bases fitting TRBD1. V lost 3 bases to trimming and J lost 3 bases; unmatched junction nucleotides: 3. The CDR3 is made up of 15 amino acids. Per the germline V gene, CDR1 is SGHTA and CDR2 is FQGNSA. The CDR3 sequence is CASSLRGQANEKLFF. CDR3 DNA: TGTGCCAGCAGCTTGAGGGGACAGGCTAATGAAAAACTGTTTTTT.

The chain is built from TRBV5-5 and TRBJ2-7; D may be TRBD2 (5 bases). The CDR3 is 14 amino acids. CDR1 SGHKS and CDR2 YYEKEE come from the germline V gene (reference sequence). V was shortened by 0 bases and J by 4 bases, with 11 bases between the two germline ends. CDR3 sequence: CASSLAMGVYEQYV. CDR3 nucleotide sequence: TGTGCCAGCAGCTTGGCCATGGGAGTTTACGAGCAGTACGTC.

The genes are TRBV10-1 and TRBJ2-5, with a possible D match to TRBD1 (6 bases). Per the germline V gene, CDR1 is WNHNN and CDR2 is SYGVQD (reference sequence). V lost 5 bases and J 4 bases, leaving 14 bases between the germline ends. The length of the CDR3 is 14 residues. CDR3 DNA sequence: TGCGCCAGCAGTAACAGGGAATTTGGAGAGACCCAGTACTTC. It encodes CASSNREFGETQYF.

This chain links TRBV6-6 with TRBJ2-5; TRBD1 matches at 7 bases. The CDR3 is made up of 13 amino acids. The ends lost 6 bases at V and 6 bases at J; junction bases unmatched: 7. Looked up from germline, CDR1 is MNHNY and CDR2 is SVGAGI (reference sequence). Written as DNA, the CDR3 is TGTGCCAGCAGGGACAGGCCCGAAAAGACCCAGTACTTC. Amino acids: CASRDRPEKTQYF.